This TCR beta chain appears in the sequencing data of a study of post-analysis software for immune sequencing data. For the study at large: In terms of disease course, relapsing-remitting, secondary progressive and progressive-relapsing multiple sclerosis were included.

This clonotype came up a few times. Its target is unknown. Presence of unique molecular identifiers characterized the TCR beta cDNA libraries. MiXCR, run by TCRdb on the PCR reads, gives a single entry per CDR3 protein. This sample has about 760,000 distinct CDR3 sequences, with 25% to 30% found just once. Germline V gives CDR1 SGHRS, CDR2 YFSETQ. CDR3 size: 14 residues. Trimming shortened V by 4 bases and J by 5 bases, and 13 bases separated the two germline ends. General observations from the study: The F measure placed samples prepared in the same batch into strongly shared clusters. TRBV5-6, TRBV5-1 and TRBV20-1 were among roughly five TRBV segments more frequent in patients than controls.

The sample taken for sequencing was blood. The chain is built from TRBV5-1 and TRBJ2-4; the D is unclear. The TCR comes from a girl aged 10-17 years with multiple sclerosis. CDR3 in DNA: TGCGCCAGCAGCCCCCAGGCGGCGCAAAACATTCAGTACTTC. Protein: CASSPQAAQNIQYF.